These T cell receptor beta chains were read from a single sample in a study of PD-1 blockade in classical Hodgkin lymphoma. Sequenced by immunoSEQ multiplex PCR; TCRdb stores in-frame clones only, minus some. The data contain about 84,000 clones, 75% to 90% of them seen just once; the ten biggest clones take up roughly a fifth. The sample here was peripheral blood mononuclear cells (PBMCs), taken at baseline. The receptors here all came from a human donor with classical Hodgkin lymphoma. Both conserved end residues are part of each CDR3. The D gene is left open where the match is weak. Not all rows give a size; the values are once, few, many and, for expanded clones, a class.

CDR3 protein: CASSLLRGGTDTQYF
CDR3 DNA: TGTGCCAGCAGTTTATTACGGGGGGGCACAGATACGCAGTATTTT
clone size: NA
J gene: TRBJ2-3
V gene: TRBV27
D gene: TRBD2

CDR3 protein: CASSYGAGTYEQYF
CDR3 DNA: TGTGCCAGCAGTTACGGAGCAGGGACCTACGAGCAGTACTTC
clone size: NA
J gene: TRBJ2-7
V gene: TRBV6-5
D gene: NA

CDR3 protein: CASSLGPGEAFF
CDR3 DNA: TGTGCCAGCAGTTTAGGCCCGGGGGAAGCTTTCTTT
clone size: NA
J gene: TRBJ1-1
V gene: TRBV28
D gene: NA

CDR3 protein: CASSDLRGQAHRPQHF
CDR3 DNA: TGTGCCAGTAGCGACCTCAGGGGCCAAGCCCACAGGCCCCAGCATTTT
clone size: NA
J gene: TRBJ1-5
V gene: TRBV19
D gene: NA

CDR3 protein: CASSLGVGTLGEQYF
CDR3 DNA: TGTGCCAGCAGCTTAGGAGTGGGCACTTTGGGTGAGCAGTACTTC
clone size: NA
J gene: TRBJ2-7
V gene: TRBV7-8
D gene: NA

CDR3 protein: CASSARDESGYTF
CDR3 DNA: TGTGCCAGCAGTGCCCGGGACGAATCGGGCTACACCTTC
clone size: NA
J gene: TRBJ1-2
V gene: TRBV6-1
D gene: NA

CDR3 protein: CASSLVGDRNLYGYTF
CDR3 DNA: TGTGCCAGCAGCTTAGTAGGGGACAGGAACCTGTATGGCTACACCTTC
clone size: NA
J gene: TRBJ1-2
V gene: TRBV7-2
D gene: TRBD1

CDR3 protein: CATSRAIGQSYNEQFF
CDR3 DNA: TGTGCCACCAGCAGAGCCATAGGACAGTCCTACAATGAGCAGTTCTTC
clone size: NA
J gene: TRBJ2-1
V gene: TRBV15
D gene: NA

CDR3 protein: CASSAQDDSGEKLFF
CDR3 DNA: TGCGCCAGCAGCGCTCAAGACGACAGCGGGGAAAAACTGTTTTTT
clone size: NA
J gene: TRBJ1-4
V gene: TRBV4-1
D gene: NA

CDR3 protein: CASSYPLTDGSTEAFF
CDR3 DNA: TGTGCCAGCAGTTACCCACTCACGGATGGGAGCACTGAAGCTTTCTTT
clone size: few
J gene: TRBJ1-1
V gene: TRBV6-6
D gene: NA

CDR3 protein: CASSATTSGSSLYEQYF
CDR3 DNA: TGTGCCAGCAGCGCTACCACTAGCGGGAGCTCCCTCTACGAGCAGTACTTC
clone size: once
J gene: TRBJ2-7
V gene: TRBV2
D gene: TRBD2

CDR3 protein: CASSPAGASSRSYNEQFF
CDR3 DNA: TGCGCCAGCAGCCCCGCCGGAGCTAGCAGCCGCTCCTACAATGAGCAGTTCTTC
clone size: NA
J gene: TRBJ2-1
V gene: TRBV5-1
D gene: NA

CDR3 protein: CAWKVGTSGRNEQFF
CDR3 DNA: TGTGCCTGGAAAGTTGGGACTAGCGGGAGAAATGAGCAGTTCTTC
clone size: NA
J gene: TRBJ2-1
V gene: TRBV30
D gene: TRBD2

CDR3 protein: CAISVASGLYEQYF
CDR3 DNA: TGTGCCATCAGTGTGGCTAGCGGACTCTACGAGCAGTACTTC
clone size: NA
J gene: TRBJ2-7
V gene: TRBV10-3
D gene: TRBD2

CDR3 protein: CASSTLERTSEAFF
CDR3 DNA: TGTGCCAGTAGTACCCTTGAAAGGACCTCTGAAGCTTTCTTT
clone size: NA
J gene: TRBJ1-1
V gene: TRBV19
D gene: NA

CDR3 protein: CASSLEEGQGAFF
CDR3 DNA: TGTGCCAGCAGCTTAGAGGAGGGCCAGGGCGCTTTCTTT
clone size: NA
J gene: TRBJ1-1
V gene: TRBV13
D gene: NA

CDR3 protein: CASSSGLGQETQYF
CDR3 DNA: TGTGCCAGTAGTAGCGGCTTAGGTCAAGAGACCCAGTACTTC
clone size: once
J gene: TRBJ2-5
V gene: TRBV19
D gene: NA

CDR3 protein: CASSQGRQSSYNEQFF
CDR3 DNA: TGCGCCAGCAGCCAAGGTAGACAGAGCTCCTACAATGAGCAGTTCTTC
clone size: NA
J gene: TRBJ2-1
V gene: TRBV4-1
D gene: NA

CDR3 protein: CASSLGRAYEGQYF
CDR3 DNA: TGTGCCAGCAGCTTGGGCAGGGCGTACGAGGGGCAGTACTTC
clone size: NA
J gene: TRBJ2-7
V gene: TRBV11-2
D gene: NA

CDR3 protein: CASLGRSYEQYF
CDR3 DNA: TGTGCCAGCTTGGGCAGGTCCTACGAGCAGTACTTC
clone size: NA
J gene: TRBJ2-7
V gene: TRBV2
D gene: NA

CDR3 protein: CATSSDRGLGYTF
CDR3 DNA: TGTGCCACCAGTTCGGACAGGGGGCTTGGCTACACCTTC
clone size: NA
J gene: TRBJ1-2
V gene: TRBV15
D gene: TRBD1

CDR3 protein: CASRGGAGTEAFF
CDR3 DNA: TGTGCCAGCCGGGGGGGCGCCGGCACTGAAGCTTTCTTT
clone size: few
J gene: TRBJ1-1
V gene: TRBV13
D gene: NA

CDR3 protein: CSANRNTEAFF
CDR3 DNA: TGCAGTGCCAACAGGAACACTGAAGCTTTCTTT
clone size: NA
J gene: TRBJ1-1
V gene: TRBV20-1
D gene: NA

CDR3 protein: CASSQRPAAGGAGAEAFF
CDR3 DNA: TGCGCCAGCAGCCAACGTCCAGCTGCAGGGGGCGCAGGGGCTGAAGCTTTCTTT
clone size: NA
J gene: TRBJ1-1
V gene: TRBV5-1
D gene: TRBD1

CDR3 protein: CASSYRGSANYGYTF
CDR3 DNA: TGTGCCAGCAGTTACCGAGGGTCCGCTAACTATGGCTACACCTTC
clone size: NA
J gene: TRBJ1-2
V gene: TRBV6-5
D gene: NA

CDR3 protein: CASSFGSWYQETQYF
CDR3 DNA: TGTGCCAGCAGCTTCGGGTCTTGGTACCAAGAGACCCAGTACTTC
clone size: few
J gene: TRBJ2-5
V gene: TRBV7-2
D gene: NA

CDR3 protein: CASSEDLAKNIQYF
CDR3 DNA: TGTGCCAGCAGTGAAGACCTAGCCAAAAACATTCAGTACTTC
clone size: NA
J gene: TRBJ2-4
V gene: TRBV2
D gene: NA

CDR3 protein: CAAGTDPYEQYF
CDR3 DNA: TGTGCCGCAGGGACAGACCCCTACGAGCAGTACTTC
clone size: once
J gene: TRBJ2-7
V gene: TRBV5-4
D gene: TRBD1

CDR3 protein: CASSQEERESETQYF
CDR3 DNA: TGCGCCAGCAGCCAAGAAGAGCGGGAGTCGGAGACCCAGTACTTC
clone size: NA
J gene: TRBJ2-5
V gene: TRBV4-1
D gene: TRBD2

CDR3 protein: CASSQDRAGEATDTQYF
CDR3 DNA: TGCGCCAGCAGCCAAGATAGGGCGGGAGAGGCCACAGATACGCAGTATTTT
clone size: NA
J gene: TRBJ2-3
V gene: TRBV4-1
D gene: TRBD2

CDR3 protein: CASSGRQTPTTAQYF
CDR3 DNA: TGTGCCAGCAGTGGGAGACAGACTCCTACGACGGCGCAGTACTTC
clone size: NA
J gene: TRBJ2-7
V gene: TRBV6-1
D gene: NA

CDR3 protein: CASSPRPHYEQYF
CDR3 DNA: TGTGCCAGCAGCCCCCGGCCTCATTACGAGCAGTACTTC
clone size: NA
J gene: TRBJ2-7
V gene: TRBV7-6
D gene: NA

CDR3 protein: CASSLEVHRQAGNTIYF
CDR3 DNA: TGTGCCAGCAGCTTAGAGGTGCACCGGCAGGCTGGAAACACCATATATTTT
clone size: NA
J gene: TRBJ1-3
V gene: TRBV7-2
D gene: NA

CDR3 protein: CASTLGQGHTGELFF
CDR3 DNA: TGTGCCAGCACCTTAGGGCAGGGTCACACCGGGGAGCTGTTTTTT
clone size: NA
J gene: TRBJ2-2
V gene: TRBV27
D gene: NA

CDR3 protein: CASRLIRGVMYNEQFF
CDR3 DNA: TGTGCCAGCAGGCTAATCCGCGGCGTAATGTACAATGAGCAGTTCTTC
clone size: NA
J gene: TRBJ2-1
V gene: TRBV11-2
D gene: NA

CDR3 protein: CASSPPGRGYTF
CDR3 DNA: TGTGCCAGCAGCCCGCCAGGGCGCGGCTACACCTTC
clone size: NA
J gene: TRBJ1-2
V gene: TRBV7-2
D gene: NA

CDR3 protein: CASSQEDRSNYGYTF
CDR3 DNA: TGCGCCAGCAGCCAAGAGGACAGATCTAACTATGGCTACACCTTC
clone size: NA
J gene: TRBJ1-2
V gene: TRBV4-1
D gene: NA

CDR3 protein: CASSLESNSGSRADTQYF
CDR3 DNA: TGTGCCAGCAGCTTAGAGAGCAATAGCGGGAGTCGGGCAGATACGCAGTATTTT
clone size: NA
J gene: TRBJ2-3
V gene: TRBV7-6
D gene: TRBD2

CDR3 protein: CASSPMGYEQYF
CDR3 DNA: TGTGCCAGCAGCCCAATGGGCTACGAGCAGTACTTC
clone size: NA
J gene: TRBJ2-7
V gene: TRBV6-5
D gene: NA

CDR3 protein: CAWSLQTASNQPQHF
CDR3 DNA: TGTGCCTGGAGCCTTCAGACAGCCTCCAATCAGCCCCAGCATTTT
clone size: NA
J gene: TRBJ1-5
V gene: TRBV30
D gene: NA

CDR3 protein: CASSKGSNTEAFF
CDR3 DNA: TGTGCCAGCAGTAAGGGGTCTAACACTGAAGCTTTCTTT
clone size: NA
J gene: TRBJ1-1
V gene: TRBV25-1
D gene: NA

CDR3 protein: CASSLKREGYEQYF
CDR3 DNA: TGTGCCAGCAGCTTAAAGCGGGAGGGATACGAGCAGTACTTC
clone size: once
J gene: TRBJ2-7
V gene: TRBV7-2
D gene: TRBD2

CDR3 protein: CAISESGTTDTSTDTQYF
CDR3 DNA: TGTGCCATCAGTGAGTCAGGGACTACCGACACTAGCACAGATACGCAGTATTTT
clone size: once
J gene: TRBJ2-3
V gene: TRBV10-3
D gene: TRBD2

CDR3 protein: CASSLVQGGYGYTF
CDR3 DNA: TGTGCCAGCAGTTTGGTTCAGGGCGGCTATGGCTACACCTTC
clone size: NA
J gene: TRBJ1-2
V gene: TRBV28
D gene: NA

CDR3 protein: CASSGLTGNTEAFF
CDR3 DNA: TGCGCCAGCAGCGGACTGACGGGAAACACTGAAGCTTTCTTT
clone size: NA
J gene: TRBJ1-1
V gene: TRBV5-1
D gene: NA

CDR3 protein: CAWSVMGGTEAFF
CDR3 DNA: TGTGCCTGGAGTGTTATGGGGGGTACTGAAGCTTTCTTT
clone size: NA
J gene: TRBJ1-1
V gene: TRBV30
D gene: NA

CDR3 protein: CASSSRGAYEQYF
CDR3 DNA: TGTGCCAGCAGCTCTAGGGGAGCCTACGAGCAGTACTTC
clone size: NA
J gene: TRBJ2-7
V gene: TRBV13
D gene: NA

CDR3 protein: CASSPGLAGFYNVSYEQYF
CDR3 DNA: TGTGCCAGCAGCCCTGGACTAGCGGGATTTTACAACGTGAGCTACGAGCAGTACTTC
clone size: NA
J gene: TRBJ2-7
V gene: TRBV5-5
D gene: TRBD2

CDR3 protein: CASSQRTQYIYEQFF
CDR3 DNA: TGTGCCAGCAGCCAACGGACCCAATATATCTATGAGCAGTTCTTC
clone size: NA
J gene: TRBJ2-1
V gene: TRBV14
D gene: NA

CDR3 protein: CASSQTRGMAGVSYNEQFF
CDR3 DNA: TGTGCCAGCAGCCAGACGAGGGGAATGGCGGGAGTCTCCTACAATGAGCAGTTCTTC
clone size: NA
J gene: TRBJ2-1
V gene: TRBV4-2
D gene: TRBD2

CDR3 protein: CASSPGGTGINGYTF
CDR3 DNA: TGTGCCAGCAGCCCAGGCGGGACAGGGATAAATGGCTACACCTTC
clone size: NA
J gene: TRBJ1-2
V gene: TRBV9
D gene: TRBD1

CDR3 protein: CAGGTGGPDTQYF
CDR3 DNA: TGTGCCGGCGGGACAGGGGGCCCAGATACGCAGTATTTT
clone size: NA
J gene: TRBJ2-3
V gene: TRBV28
D gene: TRBD1

CDR3 protein: CASERDTQYF
CDR3 DNA: TGTGCCAGCGAAAGAGATACGCAGTATTTT
clone size: NA
J gene: TRBJ2-3
V gene: TRBV5-8
D gene: NA

CDR3 protein: CAISAGTGVTEAFF
CDR3 DNA: TGTGCCATCAGTGCCGGGACAGGGGTGACTGAAGCTTTCTTT
clone size: NA
J gene: TRBJ1-1
V gene: TRBV10-3
D gene: TRBD1

CDR3 protein: CASSLELAGGLQFF
CDR3 DNA: TGTGCCAGCAGCTTAGAGCTAGCGGGAGGGTTGCAGTTCTTC
clone size: NA
J gene: TRBJ2-1
V gene: TRBV11-2
D gene: TRBD2

CDR3 protein: CASRVTGAGANVLTF
CDR3 DNA: TGTGCCAGCAGAGTAACAGGCGCTGGGGCCAACGTCCTGACTTTC
clone size: NA
J gene: TRBJ2-6
V gene: TRBV2
D gene: NA

CDR3 protein: CASSLIGGGSTDTQYF
CDR3 DNA: TGTGCCAGCAGCTTAATTGGCGGGGGGAGCACAGATACGCAGTATTTT
clone size: once
J gene: TRBJ2-3
V gene: TRBV7-9
D gene: TRBD2